This T cell receptor beta chain was found in a study of early T cells in non-severe SARS-CoV-2 infection (dated by TCRdb to the early 2020s). At the level of the whole study: Bulk RNA from unsorted whole blood was used for TCR sequencing, so alpha and beta chains could not be paired.

Turning to this clonotype: Its antigen is not yet known. One base away there is no much larger clone; base qualities are not given.

The library relied on 5' RACE. The instrument given in TCRdb is NextSeq 500. The TCR library protocol attached unique molecular identifiers to individual cDNA molecules to correct for sequencing error and PCR bias. TCR alpha and beta chains were both sequenced, and the abundances of alpha and beta sequences in each sample were closely correlated with each other. The authors' analysis ran thus. Decombinator V4 was used to perform V gene, J gene and CDR3 annotation of TCR sequences. TCRs were defined as expanded if a significant change between any two time points was detected under a Poisson model with p below 0.0001. TCR abundances were normalised to the total number of TCRs sequenced in each sample and reported as counts per million. VDJdb, accessed on 1 November 2021, was searched for TCRs annotated for CMV, EBV and SARS-CoV-2, and TCRs annotated for more than one antigen were excluded. TCRdb reanalyzed the raw reads on its own, using fastp at Q25 for trimming and MiXCR for clone calling, and kept in-frame beta chains. Merged by CDR3 protein, the rows form single entries marked with the most common genes and DNA. The V and J calls follow TCRdb's processing rather than the paper's. The sample includes more than 95,000 distinct CDR3 sequences, with 16% observed a single time. Around 1.3% of the sample is held by the ten biggest clonotypes.

Set within a cohort of healthcare workers in London, UK, this nested case-control study involved weekly PCR testing of nasopharyngeal swabs along with blood sampling. Healthcare workers were recruited between 23 and 31 March 2020, during the week of the UK lockdown, and were followed weekly for up to 16 weeks. General study outcomes and caveats: VDJdb matching was skewed toward anti-spike CD8 responses, so virus-specific expansions were likely underestimated and private and CD4 specificities were missed.

This sequence was found in an adult who was a healthcare worker with PCR-confirmed SARS-CoV-2 infection or an uninfected control (not recorded which). The sequenced material came from whole blood.

The CDR3 here reads CASSLTGLYNEQFF. The DNA sequence is given as TGTGCCAGCAGTTTGACAGGGCTTTACAATGAGCAGTTCTTC. Recombination connected TRBV28 to TRBJ2-1, with 7 bases matching TRBD1. After removal of 3 bases from V and 4 bases from J, the junction retains 3 bases not matched to a gene. The cysteine opens and the phenylalanine closes a CDR3 of 14 amino acids. Only the CDR3 portion is preserved as DNA: 42 bases, with reading frame beginning at the first base. Per the germline V gene, MDHEN is the CDR1 and SYDVKM is the CDR2.